This T cell receptor (beta chain) was recorded in a study of shared clonotypes between healthy human individuals (dated by TCRdb to 2019 to 2021). As for the study more broadly: A couple of women and a few men aged 18 to 49 years were included in the cohort. To increase sequencing depth and limit assay-specific biases, TCR repertoire library preparation and sequencing were carried out by different laboratories using diverse techniques. For each donor, CD4 naive and CD4 memory were each given three plates, CD8 naive was given two plates, and CD8 memory was given one plate. The study deeply sequenced blood TCR repertoires of about 5 healthy adults to estimate repertoire size and the extent of clonotype sharing between individuals. Each donor's leukapheresis produced roughly between roughly 0.85 and 9.5 billion PBMCs.

Healthy HIV-negative adults with no recently reported acute infections or vaccinations were included as donors. Every donor was a Caucasian adult living in Nashville, Tennessee, USA. CD4+ T cells were enriched by magnetic negative selection; naive cells were then positively selected on CD45RA, and the negative fraction formed the memory subset. After blood collection by leukapheresis, PBMCs were isolated using Ficoll-Histopaque density gradient centrifugation and then cryopreserved in the vapor phase of liquid nitrogen. Analytical flow cytometry was used to check the purity and quantity of every magnetically sorted T cell population. From each sorted fraction, genomic DNA was isolated and quantified by UV absorbance on a Nanodrop 2000c. About this clone: Which antigen it targets is not known. No per-base quality is available; no much larger clone lies one base away.

TCR CDR3 regions were amplified from genomic DNA by multiplex PCR using the deep immunoSEQ assay. Genomic DNA extracted from each cell subset was distributed evenly over all wells of several immunoSEQ 96-well plates, and each plate served as one replicate. For sorted subsets, around 200 ng genomic DNA, equal to 30,000 or so T cell genomes, was loaded into each replicate PCR. Purified libraries were measured with a Qubit 3.0 fluorometer, size-checked on a Bioanalyzer 2100, and measured again with the KAPA Library Quantification kit. A separate single-read 150-cycle Illumina NextSeq 550 flow cell was used to sequence each immunoSEQ 96-well plate. Per the authors' processing: Because only junctional sequences without quality scores were contained in the immunoSEQ output, filtering matching that applied to full-length reads could not be performed. Sequences were annotated with PyIR, a Python wrapper for IgBLAST v1.9, using IMGT germline references to assign V/J genes and CDR3. Reads were filtered out if the reads had weak V/J assignments (E-value above 1e-6), no CDR3, stop codons, out-of-frame junctions, or ambiguous translated residues. V3J clonotypes were defined as sequences sharing an identical inferred V gene, J gene, and CDR3 amino acid sequence. Percentage overlap between repertoires was computed as shared unique clonotypes divided by the size of the smaller repertoire. RTK rarefaction, the Chao1 estimator, and Recon v2.1 estimates of unobserved clonotypes were used to assess repertoire richness. Generation probabilities were computed with OLGA for all TCRbeta clonotypes obtained by the gDNA method from several donors. Here the immuneACCESS table is served through TCRdb, limited to in-frame sequences with V and J called. Missing clones are a known gap in these copies; in checked studies unresolved V genes cover under half, and the rest lacks a known reason. V and J calls and clone size are those listed in that table; D and trimming were worked out from the DNA. Present in this sample are a few hundred thousand clones, approximately 97% of which were seen just once. The leading ten clones occupy 0.055% to 0.07% of the sample.

Its CDR3 holds 14 amino acids, cysteine through phenylalanine. Of the read, only the CDR3 DNA is kept; its 42 bases are in frame from base 1. V lost 4 bases and J lost 4 bases, and the count of bases not matched to a germline gene is 5. CDR1 and CDR2 are read off the germline V gene (reference sequence) as PRHDT and FYEKMQ. What the work shows at the level of the full study, not this receptor alone: Across several donors, around 5% of naive CD4, around 3.3% of naive CD8, about 2.3% of memory CD4, and under 0.45% of memory CD8 clonotypes were shared. The small number of donors limited the genetic and exposure-history diversity represented. Only blood was sampled, and tissue TCR repertoires likely differ from those in blood. Compared with non-shared clonotypes, the clonotypes found in all four sorted-subset donors had higher generation probabilities. Based on pairwise subsampling, the degree of clonotype sharing among donors was expected to be affected by sequencing depth. Even with the large sequencing depth, rarefaction of the sorted-subset datasets indicated that sequencing was incomplete. Estimated clonotype richness was generally larger for naive than for memory subsets.

The material sequenced was naive CD4+ T cells sorted from blood. According to the study, the label for this sample's cell subset or site signals: CD45RA+ positively selected. The source of this sequence is a woman aged 25 to 39 in good health. The rearrangement joined TRBV13 to TRBJ2-3; 7 bases in the middle match TRBD2. The CDR3 loop reads CASSSQAGADTQYF. The DNA sequence is as follows: TGTGCCAGCAGCTCACAGGCGGGAGCAGATACGCAGTATTTT.